The TCR beta chain described here comes from a study of blood T cell repertoires in COVID-19. Whole-study context: The samples span acute and convalescent COVID-19 from the United States, Italy and Spain. T cells, B-cell-depleted T cells, or PBMCs provided the cDNA or gDNA that served as material.

This CDR3 region has 14 residues. V lost 9 bases, J lost 4 bases, and 16 bases lay in between. Germline loops: CDR1 MGHDK, CDR2 SYGVNS. Methods used by the authors: It was from reference gene primer amplification that nucleated cell counts were estimated. TCRdb's table, derived via immunoSEQ multiplex PCR, lists solely in-frame clones and lacks some. V, J and clone size derive from that table, while D and trimming were established from the DNA sequence. The sample holds tens of thousands of clones, about nine tenths seen once. One Seattle source followed patients from active infection through their disease course.

This sequence joins TRBV25-1 and TRBJ1-3; the D is unclear. The clonotype was recovered from a man aged 60 to 75 with COVID-19, enrolled during active disease. What was sequenced was peripheral blood. The CDR3 spells CASSTSGYGNTIYF. As DNA, the CDR3 is TGTGCCAGTAGTACGAGCGGGTACGGAAACACCATATATTTT.